Listed below are T cell receptor beta chains from one sample, sequenced in a study of patients and donors after allogeneic stem cell transplantation. TCRdb analysed the RT-PCR reads with MiXCR anew, one entry per CDR3 protein. The table includes 800,000 to 1,000,000 distinct CDR3 sequences, 15% to 20% detected once. Sequencing used blood, either unsorted or a sorted T cell fraction (not recorded which). Source of these receptors: a human donor who was either an allogeneic HSCT recipient or a stem cell or donor lymphocyte infusion donor (not recorded which). It is not recorded whose cells these are; they may come from a transplant donor. The CDR3 runs from the conserved cysteine through the conserved F or W. A D gene is named only where the DNA matches it firmly. For some rows the clone size is stated as once, few or many, or as a class when expanded; others skip it.

>-|TRBJ1-6|-|TRBV3-1
CASSKRTADSPLHF
TGTGCCAGCAGCAAAAGGACAGCAGATTCACCCCTCCACTTT
>-|TRBJ2-5|TRBD2|TRBV15
CATRGIAGGGETQYF
TGTGCCACTCGGGGGATAGCGGGAGGAGGAGAGACCCAGTACTTC
>-|TRBJ1-5|-|TRBV19
CASSIFGHSNQPQHF
TGTGCCAGTAGTATTTTCGGACATAGCAATCAGCCCCAGCATTTT
>few|TRBJ1-4|-|TRBV10-2
CASSDGGANEKLFF
TGCGCCAGCAGTGATGGGGGAGCTAATGAAAAACTGTTTTTT
>-|TRBJ2-3|TRBD2|TRBV29-1
CSVYKSSGGAGTDTQYF
TGCAGCGTTTATAAATCTAGCGGGGGAGCGGGCACAGATACGCAGTATTTT
>few|TRBJ2-7|TRBD2|TRBV27
CASSGGLAGSYEQYF
TGTGCCAGCAGTGGGGGACTAGCGGGATCCTACGAGCAGTACTTC
>-|TRBJ2-1|TRBD2|TRBV5-6
CASSLGLAGIYNEQFF
TGTGCCAGCAGCTTGGGACTAGCGGGAATTTACAATGAGCAGTTCTTC
>few|TRBJ2-3|TRBD2|TRBV10-3
CAINDFGGTDTQYF
TGTGCCATCAACGATTTCGGGGGGACAGATACGCAGTATTTT
>-|TRBJ2-1|-|TRBV5-1
CASSLLQGRNEQFF
TGCGCCAGCAGCCTATTACAGGGTAGAAATGAGCAGTTCTTC
>-|TRBJ1-6|-|TRBV27
CASSLRDPLNSPLHF
TGTGCCAGCAGCTTGCGGGACCCCCTTAATTCACCCCTCCACTTT
>many|TRBJ2-1|TRBD2|TRBV4-3
CASSQDYSGGYNEQFF
TGCGCCAGCAGCCAAGATTATAGCGGGGGATACAATGAGCAGTTCTTC
>many|TRBJ2-3|-|TRBV6-5
CASSYADTQYF
TGTGCCAGCAGTTACGCAGATACGCAGTATTTT
>-|TRBJ2-7|TRBD2|TRBV20-1
CSARGTTSGGGEQYF
TGCAGTGCTAGAGGGACGACTAGCGGGGGGGGTGAGCAGTACTTC
>-|TRBJ2-7|TRBD1|TRBV6-5
CASSYSQGTGIYEQYF
TGTGCCAGCAGTTACTCCCAGGGGACAGGGATCTACGAGCAGTACTTC
>-|TRBJ1-2|TRBD1|TRBV25-1
CASGTGGGGSYTF
TGTGCCAGCGGGACAGGGGGCGGAGGAAGCTACACCTTC
>-|TRBJ2-2|TRBD1|TRBV5-1
CASNRDRVNTGELFF
TGCGCCAGTAACCGGGACAGGGTGAACACCGGGGAGCTGTTTTTT